This is a list of T cell receptor beta chains from one sample in a study of neoadjuvant anti-PD-1 for oral cavity cancer. Some clones are missing from TCRdb's copy, which holds only in-frame ones; the method was immunoSEQ multiplex PCR. The sample comprises some 7,600 clones, about 53% of which are singletons, and 12% rests with the top ten. Source: tumor tissue, taken before nivolumab (anti-PD-1) treatment. The receptor set was obtained from a person aged 35 to 85 with oral cavity squamous cell carcinoma. CDR3s include the opening cysteine and the closing phenylalanine or tryptophan. The D gene is left open where the match is weak. For some rows the clone size is stated as once, few or many, or as a class when expanded; others skip it.

cdr3_length	v_call	j_call	clone_size	d_call	cdr3_nt	cdr3_aa
14	TRBV6-5	TRBJ2-7	NA	TRBD2	TGTGCCAGCAGTCCCGGGGGGGCCGGGAGCGAGCAGTACTTC	CASSPGGAGSEQYF
16	TRBV5-1	TRBJ2-5	NA	TRBD2	TGCGCCAGCAGCCCCGGGGTTAGCGGGAGCGGAGAGACCCAGTACTTC	CASSPGVSGSGETQYF
11	TRBV6-1	TRBJ2-3	NA	NA	TGTGCCAGCCCCCAAATAGATACGCAGTATTTT	CASPQIDTQYF
15	TRBV7-3	TRBJ2-1	NA	TRBD2	TGTGCCAGCAGCTTACTAGCGGGAGGGCTCAGTGAGCAGTTCTTC	CASSLLAGGLSEQFF
17	TRBV15	TRBJ2-3	medium-sized	NA	TGTGCCACCAGCAGATCACGTTTGGTGACCGAGGTGGATACGCAGTATTTT	CATSRSRLVTEVDTQYF
10	TRBV6-5	TRBJ2-1	NA	NA	TGTGCCAGCAAAGGGGAAGAGCAGTTCTTC	CASKGEEQFF
13	TRBV10-3	TRBJ2-7	few	NA	TGTGCCATCAGGAAGACCGAGGCCTACGAGCAGTACTTC	CAIRKTEAYEQYF
16	TRBV7-9	TRBJ2-5	NA	TRBD2	TGTGCCAGCAGCTTATCGACTAGCGGGACTGGAGAGACCCAGTACTTC	CASSLSTSGTGETQYF
13	TRBV7-7	TRBJ1-1	few	NA	TGTGCTAGCAGCCCGACAGTGAACACTGAAGCTTTCTTT	CASSPTVNTEAFF
16	TRBV5-1	TRBJ2-1	few	TRBD2	TGCGCCAGCTTCGGACTAGCGGGAGGGTCCTACAATGAGCAGTTCTTC	CASFGLAGGSYNEQFF
16	TRBV28	TRBJ1-2	NA	TRBD1	TGTGCCAGCAGTCACCCACAGGGGCTAGGGGTCTATGGCTACACCTTC	CASSHPQGLGVYGYTF
13	TRBV2	TRBJ1-1	NA	TRBD1	TGTGCCAGCACTGGACAGGGTCAGACTGAAGCTTTCTTT	CASTGQGQTEAFF
17	TRBV28	TRBJ1-1	NA	TRBD1	TGTGCCAGCATAACGAACCGGGACAGGGGAGTAGGCACTGAAGCTTTCTTT	CASITNRDRGVGTEAFF
15	TRBV27	TRBJ2-1	few	NA	TGTGCCAGCAGTCCCTTGGACCGACGGGACAATGAGCAGTTCTTC	CASSPLDRRDNEQFF
13	TRBV6-5	TRBJ1-2	few	NA	TGTGCCAGCAGAACGACAGCCTCCTATGGCTACACCTTC	CASRTTASYGYTF
14	TRBV11-2	TRBJ2-5	NA	NA	TGTGCCAGCAGCTTAGAACAGGGCCGAGAGACCCAGTACTTC	CASSLEQGRETQYF
13	TRBV27	TRBJ2-5	once	NA	TGTGCCACCTCAGGGACGGATGGGGAGACCCAGTACTTC	CATSGTDGETQYF
14	TRBV6-1	TRBJ2-5	once	NA	TGTGCCAGCAGTGAACACGCGGGCACAGAGACCCAGTACTTC	CASSEHAGTETQYF
14	TRBV19	TRBJ1-5	few	NA	TGTGCCAGTAGCACAACACCAGGCAATCAGCCCCAGCATTTT	CASSTTPGNQPQHF
13	TRBV6-9	TRBJ1-3	NA	NA	TGTGCCAGCCGGTCCAGGGAGAGCAACACCATATATTTT	CASRSRESNTIYF
15	TRBV6-6	TRBJ2-1	NA	TRBD1	TGTGCCAGCAGTGCCGGGACAGGGAACTACAATGAGCAGTTCTTC	CASSAGTGNYNEQFF
15	TRBV6-5	TRBJ2-1	NA	TRBD1	TGTGCCAGCAGTTTAACAGGGGGCGTCCTCAATGAGCAGTTCTTC	CASSLTGGVLNEQFF
13	TRBV2	TRBJ1-5	few	NA	TGTGCCTTCCAGGCGGAGAGCAATCAGCCCCAGCATTTT	CAFQAESNQPQHF
13	TRBV5-1	TRBJ2-3	NA	NA	TGCGCCAGCAGCTCCTCCAATCCAGATACGCAGTATTTT	CASSSSNPDTQYF
15	TRBV7-2	TRBJ2-3	NA	NA	TGTGCCAGCAGCTCCGGACGAACCTGGGGAGATACGCAGTATTTT	CASSSGRTWGDTQYF
10	TRBV2	TRBJ2-1	few	NA	TGTGCCAGCAGTGTAAGTGAGCAGTTCTTC	CASSVSEQFF
12	TRBV30	TRBJ2-7	NA	NA	TGTGCCTGGAGTTCGACTTCCTACGAGCAGTACTTC	CAWSSTSYEQYF
13	TRBV5-1	TRBJ2-1	medium-sized	TRBD2	TGCGCCAGCAGACTAGCGCCCTTAAATGAGCAGTTCTTC	CASRLAPLNEQFF